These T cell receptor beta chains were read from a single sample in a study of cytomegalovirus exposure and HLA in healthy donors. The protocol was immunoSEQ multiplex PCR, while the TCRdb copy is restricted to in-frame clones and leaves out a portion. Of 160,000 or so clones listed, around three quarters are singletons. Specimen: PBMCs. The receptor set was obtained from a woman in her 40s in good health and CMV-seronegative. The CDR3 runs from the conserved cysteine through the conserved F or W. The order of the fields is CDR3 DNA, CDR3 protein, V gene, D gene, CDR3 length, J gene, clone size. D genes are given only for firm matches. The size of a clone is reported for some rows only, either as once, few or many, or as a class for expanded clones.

CDR3nt: TGTGCCACCAGCATAAAATTCCAGGGTCGCGAGCAGTACTTC
CDR3aa: CATSIKFQGREQYF
v_gene: TRBV15
d_gene: -
len: 14
j_gene: TRBJ2-7
abundance: -

CDR3nt: TGTGCCAGCAATCCAACAGGAAATCAGCCCCAGCATTTT
CDR3aa: CASNPTGNQPQHF
v_gene: TRBV28
d_gene: -
len: 13
j_gene: TRBJ1-5
abundance: -

CDR3nt: TGTGCCCGTAGCGGGAGACACGATGAGCAGTTCTTC
CDR3aa: CARSGRHDEQFF
v_gene: TRBV7-9
d_gene: TRBD2
len: 12
j_gene: TRBJ2-1
abundance: once

CDR3nt: TGTGCCAGCATCCCGGGGGGACCGATAAACACTGAAGCTTTCTTT
CDR3aa: CASIPGGPINTEAFF
v_gene: TRBV28
d_gene: -
len: 15
j_gene: TRBJ1-1
abundance: -

CDR3nt: TGCGCCAGCAGCTTGGATCGGCTAGCGGGGGGGCCGGGGTCCTACAATGAGCAGTTCTTC
CDR3aa: CASSLDRLAGGPGSYNEQFF
v_gene: TRBV5-1
d_gene: TRBD2
len: 20
j_gene: TRBJ2-1
abundance: -

CDR3nt: TGTGCCAGCAGTGAACCCCCCTTTCGGAACACTGAAGCTTTCTTT
CDR3aa: CASSEPPFRNTEAFF
v_gene: TRBV6-1
d_gene: -
len: 15
j_gene: TRBJ1-1
abundance: few

CDR3nt: TGCGCCAGCAGCCTTAGCGGGGGGGCAAACTTCGATACGCAGTATTTT
CDR3aa: CASSLSGGANFDTQYF
v_gene: TRBV4-1
d_gene: TRBD2
len: 16
j_gene: TRBJ2-3
abundance: -

CDR3nt: TGTGCCAGCAGCGTAGTAGTGGGGGGAGGGCAAAGCGAGCAGTATTTT
CDR3aa: CASSVVVGGGQSEQYF
v_gene: TRBV9
d_gene: TRBD2
len: 16
j_gene: TRBJ2-3
abundance: -

CDR3nt: TGTGCCAGCATGGTCGCAGGTAATCAGCCCCAGCATTTT
CDR3aa: CASMVAGNQPQHF
v_gene: TRBV6-1
d_gene: -
len: 13
j_gene: TRBJ1-5
abundance: -

CDR3nt: TGTTCCAGCAGCCTCGACGCGGGCTATGGCTACACCTTC
CDR3aa: CSSSLDAGYGYTF
v_gene: TRBV7-9
d_gene: -
len: 13
j_gene: TRBJ1-2
abundance: -

CDR3nt: TGTGCCAGCAGCGTAGGGGGTGGGACTGAGACCCAGTACTTC
CDR3aa: CASSVGGGTETQYF
v_gene: TRBV9
d_gene: -
len: 14
j_gene: TRBJ2-5
abundance: once

CDR3nt: TGCAGCGCAGGGATAATAGCCAAAAACATTCAGTACTTC
CDR3aa: CSAGIIAKNIQYF
v_gene: TRBV29-1
d_gene: -
len: 13
j_gene: TRBJ2-4
abundance: -

CDR3nt: TGCAGCGTTGGCAGGGTGGGGCAGCCCCAGCATTTT
CDR3aa: CSVGRVGQPQHF
v_gene: TRBV29-1
d_gene: -
len: 12
j_gene: TRBJ1-5
abundance: once

CDR3nt: TGTGCCAGCAGTGAAGGGCTCGACGAGCAGTACTTC
CDR3aa: CASSEGLDEQYF
v_gene: TRBV6-1
d_gene: -
len: 12
j_gene: TRBJ2-7
abundance: few

CDR3nt: TGTGCCAGTAGTATTGTACCGGGACAGGACGATGGCTACACCTTC
CDR3aa: CASSIVPGQDDGYTF
v_gene: TRBV19
d_gene: TRBD1
len: 15
j_gene: TRBJ1-2
abundance: -

CDR3nt: TGTGCCTGGGCGCGGGACGGTGGAAATTATGGCTACACCTTC
CDR3aa: CAWARDGGNYGYTF
v_gene: TRBV30
d_gene: -
len: 14
j_gene: TRBJ1-2
abundance: -

CDR3nt: TGTGCCAGCAGTCCCCCCCAGGGGTACACTGAAGCTTTCTTT
CDR3aa: CASSPPQGYTEAFF
v_gene: TRBV28
d_gene: -
len: 14
j_gene: TRBJ1-1
abundance: -

CDR3nt: TGCGCCAGCAGCCAGCCGGGACAGGGGGCGTTGGGTGGCGAAAAACTGTTTTTT
CDR3aa: CASSQPGQGALGGEKLFF
v_gene: TRBV4-1
d_gene: TRBD1
len: 18
j_gene: TRBJ1-4
abundance: few

CDR3nt: TGTGCCAGCAGCTACCGGACAGAACAAGAGACCCAGTACTTC
CDR3aa: CASSYRTEQETQYF
v_gene: TRBV7-9
d_gene: -
len: 14
j_gene: TRBJ2-5
abundance: -

CDR3nt: TGTGCCAGTAATGTCTGGCAGGACTATGGCTACACCTTC
CDR3aa: CASNVWQDYGYTF
v_gene: TRBV19
d_gene: -
len: 13
j_gene: TRBJ1-2
abundance: -

CDR3nt: TGCGCCAGCAGCTTGTCGCAGGGTGGGTCTTTCTTT
CDR3aa: CASSLSQGGSFF
v_gene: TRBV5-1
d_gene: -
len: 12
j_gene: TRBJ1-1
abundance: -

CDR3nt: TGTGCCAGCAGTGAATTCGGCCACAGGAACTATGGCTACACCTTC
CDR3aa: CASSEFGHRNYGYTF
v_gene: TRBV25-1
d_gene: -
len: 15
j_gene: TRBJ1-2
abundance: -

CDR3nt: TGCGCCAGCAGCCAAGATCTAAGTAATCAGCCCCAGCATTTT
CDR3aa: CASSQDLSNQPQHF
v_gene: TRBV4-3
d_gene: -
len: 14
j_gene: TRBJ1-5
abundance: few

CDR3nt: TGTGCCAGCTCACCACAAACAGCCCTGACCTACGAGCAGTACTTC
CDR3aa: CASSPQTALTYEQYF
v_gene: TRBV18
d_gene: -
len: 15
j_gene: TRBJ2-7
abundance: -

CDR3nt: TGTGCCAGCAGCTTGGACAAGGTTAGGGGCTACATCTTC
CDR3aa: CASSLDKVRGYIF
v_gene: TRBV5-4
d_gene: -
len: 13
j_gene: TRBJ1-2
abundance: -

CDR3nt: TGTGCCAGCAGCGGAACTAGCGGGGGCTCAGGTGAGCAGTTCTTC
CDR3aa: CASSGTSGGSGEQFF
v_gene: TRBV5-4
d_gene: TRBD2
len: 15
j_gene: TRBJ2-1
abundance: -

CDR3nt: TGTGCCAGCAAACCCCTAGTTAGCTCCTACAATGAGCAGTTCTTC
CDR3aa: CASKPLVSSYNEQFF
v_gene: TRBV27
d_gene: -
len: 15
j_gene: TRBJ2-1
abundance: -

CDR3nt: TGTGCCAGCAGTCTACGGGGACAGGGGAGCGAGCAGTACTTC
CDR3aa: CASSLRGQGSEQYF
v_gene: TRBV6-5
d_gene: TRBD1
len: 14
j_gene: TRBJ2-7
abundance: -

CDR3nt: TGTGCCAGCAGCTTAGGGACTAGCAGTTTCAATGAGCAGTTCTTC
CDR3aa: CASSLGTSSFNEQFF
v_gene: TRBV5-6
d_gene: TRBD2
len: 15
j_gene: TRBJ2-1
abundance: -

CDR3nt: TGTGCCAGTAGTATAGCGGAGGGGACAGATACGCAGTATTTT
CDR3aa: CASSIAEGTDTQYF
v_gene: TRBV19
d_gene: -
len: 14
j_gene: TRBJ2-3
abundance: -

CDR3nt: TGTGCCAGCTCACCCGTCGCCAGGGCGGAGACTGAAGCTTTCTTT
CDR3aa: CASSPVARAETEAFF
v_gene: TRBV18
d_gene: -
len: 15
j_gene: TRBJ1-1
abundance: few

CDR3nt: TGTGCCAGCAGTTTCGGGGGGAACTATGGCTACACCTTC
CDR3aa: CASSFGGNYGYTF
v_gene: TRBV6-5
d_gene: -
len: 13
j_gene: TRBJ1-2
abundance: -

CDR3nt: TGTGCCAGCAGTTACTCGACCGTACCGGGGTACAATGAGCAGTTCTTC
CDR3aa: CASSYSTVPGYNEQFF
v_gene: TRBV6-6
d_gene: -
len: 16
j_gene: TRBJ2-1
abundance: -

CDR3nt: TGTGCCAGTAGGGGGCAGGGGTACACCGGGGAGCTGTTTTTT
CDR3aa: CASRGQGYTGELFF
v_gene: TRBV19
d_gene: -
len: 14
j_gene: TRBJ2-2
abundance: few

CDR3nt: TGTGCCAGCAGCCCCCGGGCCTGGGCGGCGGGTGAAGCTTTCTTT
CDR3aa: CASSPRAWAAGEAFF
v_gene: TRBV9
d_gene: -
len: 15
j_gene: TRBJ1-1
abundance: -

CDR3nt: TGTGCCTGGAGTGTACGCCCCCGGATTATTGGCCGGGACAGGTTAACCGGGGAGCTGTTTTTT
CDR3aa: CAWSVRPRIIGRDRLTGELFF
v_gene: TRBV30
d_gene: TRBD1
len: 21
j_gene: TRBJ2-2
abundance: -

CDR3nt: TGTGCCAGTAGTACGCCCGGGGGCACAGATACGCAGTATTTT
CDR3aa: CASSTPGGTDTQYF
v_gene: TRBV19
d_gene: -
len: 14
j_gene: TRBJ2-3
abundance: -

CDR3nt: TGCGCCAGCAGCCAAGATTCGGGCGAGCAGTACTTC
CDR3aa: CASSQDSGEQYF
v_gene: TRBV4-1
d_gene: -
len: 12
j_gene: TRBJ2-7
abundance: -

CDR3nt: TGTGCCAGCAGTTACCCTGGACAAGGGAGGGCCGTGAAACTGTTTTTT
CDR3aa: CASSYPGQGRAVKLFF
v_gene: TRBV6-6
d_gene: -
len: 16
j_gene: TRBJ1-4
abundance: -

CDR3nt: TGTGCCAGCAGTTTTGGTGGGAGCAGAACCTACGAGCAGTACTTC
CDR3aa: CASSFGGSRTYEQYF
v_gene: TRBV28
d_gene: -
len: 15
j_gene: TRBJ2-7
abundance: -

CDR3nt: TGTGCCAGCAGTTACCCCGGGACAGGGGGCGAGACCCAGTACTTC
CDR3aa: CASSYPGTGGETQYF
v_gene: TRBV6-5
d_gene: TRBD1
len: 15
j_gene: TRBJ2-5
abundance: -

CDR3nt: TGTGCCAGCAGCCAGGGTTGCAGGCCAGGCGACAATCAGCCCCAGCATTTT
CDR3aa: CASSQGCRPGDNQPQHF
v_gene: TRBV14
d_gene: -
len: 17
j_gene: TRBJ1-5
abundance: -

CDR3nt: TGTGCCAGCAGCAGAGCGGGAGGGCCGGTTGATGAGCAGTTCTTC
CDR3aa: CASSRAGGPVDEQFF
v_gene: TRBV7-9
d_gene: TRBD2
len: 15
j_gene: TRBJ2-1
abundance: -

CDR3nt: TGTGCCTCTTCACTGACGGGGATAGGGGGCTACACCTTC
CDR3aa: CASSLTGIGGYTF
v_gene: TRBV30
d_gene: -
len: 13
j_gene: TRBJ1-2
abundance: -

CDR3nt: TGTGCCAGCAGCTTGTCTGCGCGGGGATCCGACTTGTACTTC
CDR3aa: CASSLSARGSDLYF
v_gene: TRBV5-4
d_gene: -
len: 14
j_gene: TRBJ2-7
abundance: few

CDR3nt: TGCGCCAGCAGCCAAGTACTAGCGGATCACAATGAGCAGTTCTTC
CDR3aa: CASSQVLADHNEQFF
v_gene: TRBV4-1
d_gene: TRBD2
len: 15
j_gene: TRBJ2-1
abundance: once

CDR3nt: TGCGCCAGCAGCTTGGGACAAGAAGGACAGCCCCAGCATTTT
CDR3aa: CASSLGQEGQPQHF
v_gene: TRBV7-9
d_gene: -
len: 14
j_gene: TRBJ1-5
abundance: -

CDR3nt: TGTGCCAGCACCTACCGTTCGGGACAGGCTTACGAGCAGTACTTC
CDR3aa: CASTYRSGQAYEQYF
v_gene: TRBV6-6
d_gene: TRBD1
len: 15
j_gene: TRBJ2-7
abundance: few

CDR3nt: TGTGCCAGCAGCAAGAATCCCCGGGACAGTGACAAAAACATTCAGTACTTC
CDR3aa: CASSKNPRDSDKNIQYF
v_gene: TRBV21-1
d_gene: -
len: 17
j_gene: TRBJ2-4
abundance: -

CDR3nt: TGTGCCTGGACCCCCCACACAGATACGCAGTATTTT
CDR3aa: CAWTPHTDTQYF
v_gene: TRBV30
d_gene: -
len: 12
j_gene: TRBJ2-3
abundance: once

CDR3nt: TGTGCCAGCAGCTTGGAACCAGGGAAAAACGAGCAGTACTTC
CDR3aa: CASSLEPGKNEQYF
v_gene: TRBV5-4
d_gene: -
len: 14
j_gene: TRBJ2-7
abundance: -